The 18 T cell receptor beta chains reported below all come from one sample, sequenced in a study of shared clonotypes between healthy human individuals. Sequencing used immunoSEQ multiplex PCR; TCRdb keeps in-frame clones, though not all of them. Among about 1.5 million clones listed, around 98% were seen once. Sequencing used naive CD4+ T cells sorted from blood. Subset indicated: CD45RA+ positively selected. These receptors all stem from a young man in good health.

The chain links TRBV9 to TRBJ2-1; possible D gene TRBD2, 5 bases. Germline V lookup: CDR1 SGDLS, CDR2 YYNGEE. Trimming removed 0 bases from V and 9 bases from J, with 13 bases in between. There are 14 residues in the CDR3. CDR3 loop: CASSVDNLLGEQFF. The CDR3 DNA reads TGTGCCAGCAGCGTAGATAATCTACTAGGTGAGCAGTTCTTC.

V is TRBV9 and J is TRBJ1-5, with TRBD1 as a possible D gene (5 bases). CDR3 length: 14 residues. Germline lookup yields CDR1 SGDLS and CDR2 YYNGEE. Trimming took off 3 bases at V and 7 bases at J, with 14 bases between the two ends. The CDR3 protein is CASSAGTAGQPQHF. Here the CDR3 DNA reads TGTGCCAGCAGCGCCGGGACTGCGGGCCAGCCCCAGCATTTT.

The gene calls are TRBV6-5 and TRBJ2-7; TRBD2 matches at 8 bases. The V gene's germline CDR1 is MNHEY and CDR2 SVGAGI. The CDR3 totals 14 residues. With 5 bases clipped from V and 3 bases from J, the junction kept 6 bases outside the gene matches. CDR3 in amino acids: CASSRRTSIYEQYF. DNA for the CDR3: TGTGCCAGCAGTCGAAGGACTAGCATCTACGAGCAGTACTTC.

The genes are TRBV21-1 and TRBJ2-7; the table assigns TRBD1, which was not confirmed against the DNA. TRBV21-1 has pseudogene status. This CDR3 is built from 13 residues. CDR3 in amino acids: CASSKDSSYEQYF. CDR3 nucleotide sequence: TGTGCCAGCAGCAAGGACAGTTCCTACGAGCAGTACTTC.

The chain carries TRBV5-1 and TRBJ2-3; D not resolved. CDR3 length: 19 residues. The ends were cut back, 4 bases at V and 2 bases at J, with 26 bases in the middle. Germline loops: CDR1 SGHRS, CDR2 YFSETQ. The CDR3 here is CASSRKVSIGSANTDTQYF. CDR3 coding DNA: TGCGCCAGCAGCCGAAAGGTCTCCATCGGGTCTGCTAACACAGATACGCAGTATTTT.

The chain is built from TRBV6-6 and TRBJ1-2; D not resolved. V was trimmed by 6 bases and J by 8 bases, leaving 25 bases between them. The CDR3 is 16 amino acids. Germline V gives CDR1 MNHNY, CDR2 SVGAGI (reference sequence). The CDR3: CASRNLGPAMERGYTF. CDR3 nucleotides: TGTGCCAGCAGAAACCTTGGGCCCGCCATGGAGCGGGGCTACACCTTC.

This chain connects TRBV28 to TRBJ1-2, with 7 bases that match TRBD1. The CDR3 covers 15 residues. With 3 bases clipped from V and 2 bases from J, the junction kept 6 bases outside the gene matches. Germline values: CDR1 MDHEN, CDR2 SYDVKM. CDR3 coding DNA: TGTGCCAGCAGTTTCCCGATGGGACAGAACTATGGCTACACCTTC. It yields the protein CASSFPMGQNYGYTF.

The J gene is TRBJ1-2, the V gene TRBV28; the D is unclear. This CDR3 region has 12 residues. The V end lost 7 bases, the J end lost 5 bases, and 11 bases lay between the germline ends. Germline loops: CDR1 MDHEN, CDR2 SYDVKM. The CDR3 DNA reads TGTGCCAGCAAAGGTGTATGGTATGGCTACACCTTC. The encoded protein is CASKGVWYGYTF.

The V gene is TRBV25-1, the J gene TRBJ2-5; tentatively, D is TRBD1 (5 bases). Germline V gives CDR1 MGHDK, CDR2 SYGVNS. The CDR3 is made up of 14 amino acids. V dropped 4 bases and J dropped 5 bases, with 14 bases sitting between them. CDR3 protein: CASSGVGLWETQYF. The DNA of the CDR3 is TGTGCCAGCAGTGGCGTGGGGCTATGGGAGACCCAGTACTTC.

The gene calls are TRBV6-5 and TRBJ2-7; the D gene is possibly TRBD1 (6 bases). V was cut by 2 bases and J by 6 bases, with 17 bases left in between. Germline CDR1 and CDR2: MNHEY and SVGAGI. The CDR3 is 15 residues long. The CDR3 bases are TGTGCCAGCAGTTACCCCGGCTCCAAGGGGGTCGAGCAGTACTTC. As protein: CASSYPGSKGVEQYF.

The chain has TRBV28 and TRBJ2-7; 8 nucleotides line up with TRBD1. Trimming cost V 6 bases and J 0 bases; bases outside gene matches: 7. Germline values: CDR1 MDHEN, CDR2 SYDVKM. The CDR3 runs to 15 residues. In nucleotides, the CDR3 is TGTGCCAGCAGCACGTGGACAGGGCCCTCCTACGAGCAGTACTTC. Its translation: CASSTWTGPSYEQYF.

This sequence joins TRBV14 and TRBJ2-2, with D possibly being TRBD2 (6 bases). Germline assignment: CDR1 SGHDN and CDR2 FVKESK. This CDR3 region has 16 residues. Trimming took 5 bases from V and 6 from J, leaving 19 bases between them. CDR3: CASSGYSGVLSGELFF. The CDR3 nucleotides are TGTGCCAGCAGCGGTTACTCGGGGGTCCTCTCCGGGGAGCTGTTTTTT.

This clone was seen just once. The chain is built from TRBV28 and TRBJ2-1; D not certain. The CDR3 spans 14 residues. The germline CDR1 and CDR2 sequences are MDHEN and SYDVKM. V gave up 2 bases and J gave up 5 bases, with 10 bases separating them. The CDR3 sequence: CASSLPSQHNEQFF. The CDR3 DNA is TGTGCCAGCAGTTTACCCTCTCAGCACAATGAGCAGTTCTTC.

J is TRBJ2-2 and V is TRBV10-3; perhaps TRBD2 as D (5 bases). Deletions cut 6 bases from V and 0 bases from J, with 14 bases between. CDR3 length: 16 residues. Germline CDR1 and CDR2: ENHRY and SYGVKD. The DNA for the CDR3 is TGTGCCATCAGCGATACGGGGATGGCGAACACCGGGGAGCTGTTTTTT. Translation gives CAISDTGMANTGELFF.

The V call is TRBV5-4, the J call TRBJ2-1; D unclear. Between the trimmed V and J ends, which lost 0 bases and 0 bases, there was a span of 13 bases. Germline lookup yields CDR1 SGHNT and CDR2 YYREEE (reference sequence). This CDR3 has 17 amino acids. CDR3 in amino acids: CASSLGQKFSSYNEQFF. CDR3 nucleotides: TGTGCCAGCAGCTTGGGGCAGAAATTTAGCTCCTACAATGAGCAGTTCTTC.

This chain joins TRBV5-1 and TRBJ1-2; 7 bases are a match to TRBD1. The CDR3 spans 14 residues. The V and J ends lost 5 bases and 3 bases, in that order; junction bases with no gene match: 7. Germline V gene lookup returns CDR1 SGHRS and CDR2 YFSETQ. For the CDR3, the DNA is TGCGCCAGCAGTCTATCTCAGGGGGACTATGGCTACACCTTC. Its translation: CASSLSQGDYGYTF.

V and J are TRBV19 and TRBJ1-1; D possibly corresponds to TRBD1 (5 bases). The CDR3 contains 14 residues. Germline V gene data show CDR1 as LNHDA and CDR2 as SQIVND (reference sequence). Trimming removed 2 bases from V and 1 base from J, with 8 bases in between. This CDR3 reads CASSITGGNTEAFF. The CDR3 DNA reads TGTGCCAGTAGTATAACAGGAGGGAACACTGAAGCTTTCTTT. Full variable domain (remainder filled in from reference TRBV19 and TRBJ1-1): DGGITQSPKYLFRKEGQNVTLSCEQNLNHDAMYWYRQDPGQGLRLIYYSQIVNDFQKGDIAEGYSVSREKKESFPLTVTSAQKNPTAFYLCASSITGGNTEAFFGQGTRLTVV.

The V and J genes are TRBV27 and TRBJ2-1, with D unresolved. There are 11 residues in the CDR3. V lost 3 bases to trimming and J lost 9 bases, with 6 bases between them. Germline V gives CDR1 MNHEY, CDR2 SMNVEV (reference sequence). The DNA for the CDR3 is TGTGCCAGCAGTTTGCTAGGTGAGCAGTTCTTC. Its translation: CASSLLGEQFF.